The 27 T cell receptor beta chains listed next were all sequenced from one sample in a study of cytomegalovirus exposure and HLA in healthy donors. Primers included in the PCR were 60 Vbeta and 13 Jbeta primers. Repertoires were generated with immunoSEQ multiplex PCR, while TCRdb's copy carries only in-frame clones and drops some. Of 110,000 to 150,000 clones detected, approximately 80% appear once; the ten largest clones hold under 1.5%. The sequenced sample consisted of PBMCs. The receptors shown here come from a male donor in good health and CMV-seropositive.

The J gene is TRBJ2-7, the V gene TRBV27, with TRBD2 matching over 13 bases. Germline V gene data show CDR1 as MNHEY and CDR2 as SMNVEV (reference sequence). Trimming took 4 bases from V and 6 from J; bases not matched to a gene: 3. The CDR3 has 14 amino acids. CDR3 coding DNA: TGTGCCAGCAGTTGGACTAGCGGGAGTGTCGAGCAGTACTTC. Translation gives CASSWTSGSVEQYF.

V usage is TRBV6-5 and J usage is TRBJ1-1, with 7 bases lining up with TRBD1. Germline loops: CDR1 MNHEY, CDR2 SVGAGI. The CDR3 contains 13 residues. The V gene end was trimmed by 2 bases and the J gene end by 7 bases; junction bases not matched to a gene: 4. CDR3 nucleotide sequence: TGTGCCAGCAGTTACCCCGCAGGGGGTGAAGCTTTCTTT. It yields the protein CASSYPAGGEAFF.

The rearrangement uses TRBV6-4 and TRBJ2-1, with 11 bases aligning to TRBD2. The CDR3 contains 14 residues. The junction had 6 bases not matched to a gene; V was cut back by 5 bases and J by 9 bases. Per germline, CDR1 MRHNA and CDR2 SNTAGT. CDR3 amino acids: CASSTGTSGSEQFF. The CDR3 bases are TGTGCCAGCAGTACAGGGACTAGCGGTAGTGAGCAGTTCTTC.

V and J are TRBV23-1 and TRBJ2-3; 8 nucleotides agree with TRBD1. TRBV23-1 qualifies as an ORF whose function is uncertain. The CDR3 contains 15 residues. The V and J ends lost 8 bases and 3 bases, in that order; junction bases with no gene match: 10. The CDR3 here is CASATRTGPTDTQYF. The CDR3 coding sequence is TGCGCCAGCGCAACCCGGACAGGGCCAACAGATACGCAGTATTTT.

A single count supports this clone. The chain couples TRBV6-5 to TRBJ1-2, with D maybe TRBD1 (5 bases). The CDR3 has 13 amino acids. In germline, CDR1 is MNHEY, CDR2 SVGAGI. V was pared by 8 bases and J by 2 bases, with 12 bases between. The CDR3: CASGYDRNYGYTF. The CDR3 DNA reads as TGTGCCAGCGGATACGACAGAAACTATGGCTACACCTTC.

A word on this clone: This sample includes further DNA sequences coding for the same CDR3. This sequence joins TRBV28 and TRBJ2-7, with D possibly being TRBD1 (6 bases). V gave up 3 bases and J gave up 2 bases, with 8 bases separating them. CDR1 and CDR2 from the germline V gene are MDHEN and SYDVKM. The CDR3 sequence is 13 residues long. The CDR3 region has the DNA TGTGCCAGCAGTTTTTCAGGGGCCTACGAGCAGTACTTC. Its translation is CASSFSGAYEQYF.

The chain recombines TRBV28 with TRBJ2-7; TRBD1 aligns across 10 bases. There are 16 residues in the CDR3. Unmatched junction bases numbered 9, after V lost 4 bases and J lost 3 bases. Germline values: CDR1 MDHEN, CDR2 SYDVKM. The CDR3 DNA follows: TGTGCCAGCAGTTACCAACGGGACAGGGGTGGCTACGAGCAGTACTTC. Protein: CASSYQRDRGGYEQYF.

The chain couples TRBV6-1 to TRBJ2-3, with 8 bases aligning to TRBD2. The junction had 11 bases not matched to a gene; V was cut back by 3 bases and J by 6 bases. Germline V gene sequence: CDR1 MNHNS, CDR2 SASEGT. This CDR3 contains 16 residues. The CDR3 DNA sequence: TGTGCCAGCAGTGATGTTCCGGGGGGGGCCGGCGATACGCAGTATTTT. Protein sequence: CASSDVPGGAGDTQYF.

The V and J genes are TRBV5-1 and TRBJ2-1; 9 nucleotides line up with TRBD1. There are 15 residues in the CDR3. The V and J ends lost 1 base and 5 bases, in that order; junction bases with no gene match: 4. The germline gives CDR1 SGHRS, CDR2 YFSETQ. CDR3 residues: CASSLTGGANNEQFF. As DNA, the CDR3 is TGCGCCAGCAGCTTGACAGGGGGCGCAAACAATGAGCAGTTCTTC. Together with reference TRBV5-1 and TRBJ2-1, the CDR3 gives the full variable domain: KAGVTQTPRYLIKTRGQQVTLSCSPISGHRSVSWYQQTPGQGLQFLFEYFSETQRNKGNFPGRFSGRQFSNSRSEMNVSTLELGDSALYLCASSLTGGANNEQFFGPGTRLTVL.

This clone showed up just once. This sequence joins TRBV19 and TRBJ1-2, with 9 bases that match TRBD1. Germline trimming cut 5 bases from V and 7 bases from J; bases unmatched to any gene: 11. The CDR3 is 15 residues long. Germline V gene lookup returns CDR1 LNHDA and CDR2 SQIVND (reference sequence). CDR3 sequence: CASSARTGAVGGYTF. CDR3 bases: TGTGCCAGTAGTGCCAGGACAGGGGCTGTAGGTGGCTACACCTTC.

This clone was seen just once. The same CDR3 is also encoded by other DNA sequences in this sample. The chain links TRBV7-2 to TRBJ2-1, with D tentatively TRBD2 (5 bases). Germline V lookup: CDR1 SGHTA, CDR2 FQGNSA. The CDR3 covers 12 residues. The V end lost 2 bases, the J end lost 7 bases, and 6 bases lay between the germline ends. The CDR3 coding sequence is TGTGCCAGCAGCTTAACGGGGAATGAGCAGTTCTTC. Protein sequence: CASSLTGNEQFF.

The chain carries TRBV27 and TRBJ1-2; a possible D gene is TRBD1 (6 bases). The germline V gene encodes CDR1 MNHEY and CDR2 SMNVEV (reference sequence). This CDR3 comprises 13 residues. With 4 bases removed from V and 5 bases from J, the gap between germline ends came to 11 bases. The CDR3 DNA reads TGTGCCAGCAGTTGGCAGGGGAGATATGGCTACACCTTC. Translating it yields CASSWQGRYGYTF.

The chain is built from TRBV15 and TRBJ2-3, with D unclear. Germline CDR1 and CDR2: LNHNV and YYDKDF (reference sequence). Trimming took 1 base from V and 7 from J, leaving 3 bases between them. This CDR3 is built from 11 residues. CDR3 DNA sequence: TGTGCCACCAGCAGAGCGTATACGCAGTATTTT. Translation gives CATSRAYTQYF.

The rearrangement uses TRBV27 and TRBJ1-1; the match to TRBD1 covers 12 bases. The CDR3 is 19 residues long. Germline CDR1 and CDR2: MNHEY and SMNVEV (reference sequence). V was clipped by 3 bases and J by 5 bases; unmatched bases: 16. DNA for the CDR3: TGTGCCAGCAGTTTGTATTCCCCCGGGACAGGGGGCGCGGGGACTGAAGCTTTCTTT. Encoded protein: CASSLYSPGTGGAGTEAFF.

This chain uses TRBV28 with TRBJ1-2; the match to TRBD1 covers 7 bases. This CDR3 contains 14 residues. Germline assignment: CDR1 MDHEN and CDR2 SYDVKM. Unmatched junction bases numbered 6, after V lost 1 base and J lost 7 bases. The CDR3 spells CASSLFLGGGGYTF. The CDR3 DNA follows: TGTGCCAGCAGTTTATTCTTAGGGGGCGGTGGCTACACCTTC.

This clone was counted a few times. This sequence joins TRBV7-9 and TRBJ2-5; maybe TRBD1 (5 bases). This CDR3 comprises 15 residues. V dropped 2 bases and J dropped 2 bases, with 12 bases sitting between them. Looked up from germline, CDR1 is SEHNR and CDR2 is FQNEAQ (reference sequence). The CDR3 DNA is TGTGCCAGCAGCTTACGCCAGGGCCCACAAGAGACCCAGTACTTC. Amino acid sequence: CASSLRQGPQETQYF.

The chain couples TRBV18 to TRBJ2-5; D unresolved. This CDR3 has 13 residues. CDR1 and CDR2 from the germline V gene are KGHSH and LQKENI. Trimming took 2 bases from V and 7 from J, leaving 11 bases between them. CDR3 protein: CASSPSPLGTQYF. CDR3 in DNA: TGTGCCAGCTCACCATCTCCCCTCGGGACCCAGTACTTC.

This chain joins TRBV7-9 and TRBJ1-4; D ambiguous. Deletions cut 2 bases from V and 6 bases from J, with 7 bases between. The CDR3 sequence is 13 residues long. CDR1 and CDR2 from the germline V gene are SEHNR and FQNEAQ (reference sequence). The CDR3 protein is CASSLSPDEKLFF. CDR3 nucleotide sequence: TGTGCCAGCAGCTTAAGCCCCGATGAAAAACTGTTTTTT.

This rearrangement joins TRBV2 to TRBJ2-5; the match to TRBD1 covers 8 bases. The CDR3 spans 16 residues. CDR1 and CDR2 from the germline V gene are SNHLY and FYNNEI. J lost 5 bases, V lost 3 bases, and 11 bases had no gene match. The CDR3 protein is CASSEQGANLGETQYF. The CDR3 DNA follows: TGTGCCAGCAGTGAGCAGGGGGCAAATCTTGGGGAGACCCAGTACTTC.

The table lists this clone with a count of one. The chain joins TRBV7-3 to TRBJ2-1; 15 bases line up with TRBD2. The CDR3 runs 15 residues. V lost 5 bases, J lost 14 bases, and 10 bases stayed unmatched. Germline values: CDR1 SGHTA, CDR2 FQGTGA. CDR3: CASSAGLAGGLLKFF. The CDR3 DNA reads TGTGCCAGCAGCGCCGGACTAGCGGGGGGGTTATTAAAGTTCTTC.

The rearrangement uses TRBV5-4 and TRBJ2-5; D unclear. Looked up from germline, CDR1 is SGHNT and CDR2 is YYREEE (reference sequence). The CDR3 has 14 amino acids. The V gene lost 0 bases and the J gene lost 1 base, with 7 bases spanning the gap. CDR3 nucleotides: TGTGCCAGCAGCTTGGTTATGAGCCAAGAGACCCAGTACTTC. This gives the protein CASSLVMSQETQYF.

The chain combines TRBV4-2 with TRBJ2-1; 11 bases fit TRBD2. The CDR3 runs 15 residues. Germline CDR1 and CDR2: LGHNA and YNFKEQ. Trimming at V came to 0 bases and at J to 6 bases, leaving 1 base not matched to a gene. CDR3 in amino acids: CASSQELAGANEQFF. CDR3 sequence (DNA): TGTGCCAGCAGCCAAGAACTAGCGGGGGCCAATGAGCAGTTCTTC.

This clone was seen a few times. This rearrangement joins TRBV6-5 to TRBJ2-1; D ambiguous. There are 13 residues in the CDR3. Trimming stripped 0 bases from V and 2 bases from J, with 2 bases between. Germline CDR1 MNHEY, CDR2 SVGAGI. CDR3 sequence (DNA): TGTGCCAGCAGTTACTCCGCCTACAATGAGCAGTTCTTC. Its protein product is CASSYSAYNEQFF.

This CDR3 reads CASSSQMGAVETQYF. The CDR3 DNA is TGCGCCAGCAGCTCTCAGATGGGGGCAGTGGAGACCCAGTACTTC. The chain employs TRBV5-1 and TRBJ2-5, with TRBD1 as a possible D gene (6 bases). The CDR3 extends over 15 amino acids. From germline, CDR1 is SGHRS and CDR2 YFSETQ. The V and J ends lost 3 bases and 5 bases respectively, with 17 bases between them.

This chain links TRBV6-6 with TRBJ2-1; D perhaps matches TRBD2 (5 bases). CDR1 is MNHNY and CDR2 is SVGAGI in the germline V gene (reference sequence). Trimming left V 4 bases short and J 0 bases short, with 10 bases between. The CDR3 is made up of 15 amino acids. The CDR3 coding sequence is TGTGCCAGCAGTTCCCCGGGGTCCTCCTACAATGAGCAGTTCTTC. Its translation: CASSSPGSSYNEQFF.

The rearrangement joins TRBV28 to TRBJ1-4; D is perhaps TRBD1 (5 bases). Trimming pared 3 bases from V and 0 bases from J, leaving 8 bases between. From germline, CDR1 is MDHEN and CDR2 SYDVKM. The CDR3 contains 15 residues. In DNA, the CDR3 is TGTGCCAGCAGTTTCCAGGGTGCAACTAATGAAAAACTGTTTTTT. Translated: CASSFQGATNEKLFF.

The chain recombines TRBV5-4 with TRBJ2-7, with TRBD1 identical over 9 bases. The germline V gene has CDR1 SGHNT and CDR2 YYREEE (reference sequence). With 0 bases clipped from V and 5 bases from J, the junction kept 12 bases outside the gene matches. The length of the CDR3 is 17 residues. The CDR3 DNA follows: TGTGCCAGCAGCTTGGGGAATCGCGGGACAGGGTCTAACGAGCAGTACTTC. It translates to CASSLGNRGTGSNEQYF.